This entry concerns a single T cell receptor (beta chain). Its antigen is as yet unknown. Trimming cost V 3 bases and J 0 bases, with 10 bases left between them. CDR1 is SGHAT and CDR2 is FQNNGV in the germline V gene. The CDR3 is made up of 15 amino acids. These data are taken from a study of molecular identifiers for immune sequencing clone quantification. Notes on the study in general: Sizes of clones that are highly expanded could be underestimated (if identical TCR molecules share a barcode). Beyond 20 RNA copies, clones held over 97% of effector molecules, compared with under 1% in naive cells.

TCRdb redid the calling of the PCR reads with MiXCR, one entry per CDR3 protein. This repertoire shows roughly 2,600 distinct CDR3 sequences, roughly 20% found once; its top ten account for roughly 8.2%. The sorting of naive CD8 T cells used the CD8+CD4-CCR7+CD45RA+ phenotype. Sequencing was carried out using naive CD8+ T cells from blood, with Jurkat cell RNA spiked in. Documented subset: FACS-sorted CD8+CD4-CCR7+CD45RA+ naive T cells. The sequence was collected from a human donor in good health. Some libraries in this study had Jurkat cell RNA spiked in. The gene calls are TRBV11-2 and TRBJ2-3, with D perhaps being TRBD1 or TRBD2 (6 bases each). CDR3 in amino acids: CASSLGGSSTDTQYF. CDR3 DNA: TGTGCCAGCAGCTTGGGGGGCTCAAGCACAGATACGCAGTATTTT.